The rows below give T cell receptor beta chains drawn from one sample of a study of OX40 agonist ivuxolimab in advanced cancers. The protocol was immunoSEQ multiplex PCR, while the TCRdb copy is restricted to in-frame clones and leaves out a portion. The sample lists tens of thousands of clones, approximately 91% seen once, with about 12% in the top ten. Here the sequenced sample was CD4+ or CD8+ T cells sorted from blood, taken in a trial of the OX40 agonist ivuxolimab. These receptors were obtained from an adult with an advanced solid tumor such as melanoma, head and neck, liver or kidney cancer. The CDR3 runs from the conserved cysteine through the conserved F or W. Fields, in order: J gene, V gene, clone size, D gene, CDR3 DNA, CDR3 protein. D genes are given only for firm matches. Rows give clone size only sometimes, using once, few, many, or a class for an expanded clone.

j_call: TRBJ2-2; v_call: TRBV9; clone_size: NA; d_call: TRBD1; cdr3_nt: TGTGCCAGCAGCGCTCAGGACAGGGAGGTAGGGGAGCTGTTTTTT; cdr3_aa: CASSAQDREVGELFF
j_call: TRBJ1-3; v_call: TRBV19; clone_size: few; d_call: NA; cdr3_nt: TGTGCCAGTAGTATAGGTCCCGGGCCCGCCGAGTCTGGAAACACCATATATTTT; cdr3_aa: CASSIGPGPAESGNTIYF
j_call: TRBJ2-3; v_call: TRBV28; clone_size: once; d_call: NA; cdr3_nt: TGTGCCAGCAGTCTACGACTTCGCACAGATACGCAGTATTTT; cdr3_aa: CASSLRLRTDTQYF
j_call: TRBJ1-2; v_call: TRBV9; clone_size: NA; d_call: NA; cdr3_nt: TGTGCCAGCAGCGTAGGCAGTTCGGGAGGCTACACCTTC; cdr3_aa: CASSVGSSGGYTF
j_call: TRBJ2-7; v_call: TRBV5-6; clone_size: once; d_call: TRBD2; cdr3_nt: TGTGCCAGCAGCCCGGGACTAGGGTACGAGCAGTACTTC; cdr3_aa: CASSPGLGYEQYF